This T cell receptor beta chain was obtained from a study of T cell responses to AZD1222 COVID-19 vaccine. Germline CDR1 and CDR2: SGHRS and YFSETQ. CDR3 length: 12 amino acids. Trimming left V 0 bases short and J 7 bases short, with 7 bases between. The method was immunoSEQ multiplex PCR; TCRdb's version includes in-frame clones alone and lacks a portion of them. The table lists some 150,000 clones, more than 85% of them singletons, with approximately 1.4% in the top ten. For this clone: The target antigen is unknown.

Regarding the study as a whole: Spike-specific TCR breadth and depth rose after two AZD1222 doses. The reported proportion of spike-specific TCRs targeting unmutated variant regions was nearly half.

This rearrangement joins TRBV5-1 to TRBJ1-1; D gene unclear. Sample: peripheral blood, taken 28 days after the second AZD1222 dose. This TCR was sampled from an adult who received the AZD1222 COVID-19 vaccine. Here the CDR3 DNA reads TGCGCCAGCAGCTTGGCCCGAGGTGAAGCTTTCTTT. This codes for CASSLARGEAFF.